Following are 16 T cell receptor beta chains from one sample sequenced in a study of T cell clonotyping in hematopoietic cell transplantation. Sequencing used immunoSEQ multiplex PCR; TCRdb keeps in-frame clones, though not all of them. This table holds roughly 15,000 clones, 85% to 90% found once. The specimen comprised PBMCs, sampled 100 days after allogeneic stem cell transplant. The receptors derive from a male patient aged 55 to 69 who had an allogeneic stem cell transplant from a related donor, so the T cells may come from the graft donor. Some clones in this sample may be carry-over from other donors' samples.

This chain uses TRBV6-6 with TRBJ1-4, with 9 nucleotides matching TRBD1. Germline V lookup: CDR1 MNHNY, CDR2 SVGAGI (reference sequence). V trimming: 6 bases; J trimming: 11 bases; junction bases outside the gene matches: 10. The length of the CDR3 is 14 residues. CDR3 amino acids: CASSTGTGQVKLFF. CDR3 DNA: TGTGCCAGCAGCACCGGGACAGGGCAGGTGAAACTGTTTTTT.

V gene TRBV2 combines with J gene TRBJ1-2, with D hard to call. V dropped 2 bases and J dropped 6 bases, with 7 bases sitting between them. This CDR3 contains 12 residues. CDR1 and CDR2 (germline): SNHLY, FYNNEI. The CDR3 sequence is CASSERQDGYTF. The CDR3 DNA follows: TGTGCCAGCAGTGAACGGCAGGATGGCTACACCTTC.

The chain joins TRBV19 to TRBJ1-3; D is possibly TRBD1 (6 bases). The germline V gene has CDR1 LNHDA and CDR2 SQIVND (reference sequence). Trimming pared 4 bases from V and 0 bases from J, leaving 13 bases between. This CDR3 region has 16 residues. CDR3 sequence (DNA): TGTGCCAGTAGTAAGGACAGTGCTACCTCTGGAAACACCATATATTTT. Translated: CASSKDSATSGNTIYF. The full variable domain, with the rest looked up from reference TRBV19 and TRBJ1-3, is DGGITQSPKYLFRKEGQNVTLSCEQNLNHDAMYWYRQDPGQGLRLIYYSQIVNDFQKGDIAEGYSVSREKKESFPLTVTSAQKNPTAFYLCASSKDSATSGNTIYFGEGSWLTVV.

This clone turned up a few times. The chain couples TRBV7-6 to TRBJ2-1; 9 bases line up with TRBD2. The CDR3 is 14 residues long. The J segment lost 7 bases and the V segment lost 3 bases, leaving 4 bases of the junction unmatched. Germline loops: CDR1 SGHVS, CDR2 FNYEAQ. The CDR3 nucleotides read TGTGCCAGCAGCTTGGCGGGGGGGCGGAATGAGCAGTTCTTC. Its translation is CASSLAGGRNEQFF.

V is TRBV6-6 and J is TRBJ1-1, with D possibly being TRBD1 (6 bases). Germline values: CDR1 MNHNY, CDR2 SVGAGI (reference sequence). This CDR3 is 14 amino acids long. V was pared by 2 bases and J by 4 bases, with 11 bases between. The CDR3 loop is CASSYGQGTTEAFF. In DNA form, the CDR3 reads TGTGCCAGCAGTTACGGGCAGGGGACCACTGAAGCTTTCTTT.

This clone is labeled as medium-sized. The genes are TRBV7-8 and TRBJ2-7; possibly TRBD1 for D (6 bases). Trimming removed 5 bases from V and 5 bases from J, with 19 bases in between. Germline V gives CDR1 SGHVS, CDR2 FQNEAQ. The CDR3 is 15 amino acids. The CDR3 region has the DNA TGTGCCAGCAGCCGTTCCGGAGTGGGGGACAACGAGCAGTACTTC. Residues: CASSRSGVGDNEQYF.

This chain connects TRBV9 to TRBJ2-1, with TRBD2 matching over 7 bases. The V gene's germline CDR1 is SGDLS and CDR2 YYNGEE. Trimming cost V 4 bases and J 4 bases; bases outside gene matches: 8. CDR3 length: 15 residues. For the CDR3, the DNA is TGTGCCAGCAGCTCTTACGGGGGGAATTACAATGAGCAGTTCTTC. It specifies CASSSYGGNYNEQFF.

As for this clone: Other DNA sequences in the same sample also yield this CDR3. This chain links TRBV5-4 with TRBJ2-5, with D possibly TRBD1 on 7 matching bases. Germline V CDR1 and CDR2: SGHNT, YYREEE (reference sequence). CDR3 length: 13 amino acids. V shed 4 bases and J shed 4 bases, with 11 bases lying between them. The CDR3 protein is CASSLQGGETQYF. Here the CDR3 DNA reads TGTGCCAGCAGCCTTCAGGGGGGAGAGACCCAGTACTTC.

The rearrangement joins TRBV11-1 to TRBJ1-5, with D uncertain. Between the trimmed V and J ends, which lost 6 bases and 6 bases, there was a span of 9 bases. In germline, CDR1 is SGHAT, CDR2 FQDESV (reference sequence). The CDR3 is 12 amino acids. The DNA for the CDR3 is TGTGCCAGCAGTCAAGAAGGTCAGCCCCAGCATTTT. This translates into CASSQEGQPQHF.

The rearrangement uses TRBV19 and TRBJ2-2; perhaps TRBD1 as D (6 bases). The germline CDR1 and CDR2 sequences are LNHDA and SQIVND (reference sequence). Trimming shortened V by 6 bases and J by 1 base, and 15 bases separated the two germline ends. The CDR3 has 16 residues. The CDR3 region has the DNA TGTGCCAGTAGGAAATCCGGACAGCAGAACACCGGGGAGCTGTTTTTT. Translating gives CASRKSGQQNTGELFF.

This clone was detected once. The V call is TRBV7-9, the J call TRBJ2-7; 8 bases line up with TRBD2. J was trimmed by 2 bases and V by 5 bases; bases with no gene match: 14. From germline, CDR1 is SEHNR and CDR2 FQNEAQ (reference sequence). The CDR3 length is 17 residues. CDR3 amino acids: CASSEDRGGDWAYEQYF. Here the CDR3 DNA reads TGTGCCAGCAGCGAGGATCGGGGGGGGGACTGGGCCTACGAGCAGTACTTC.

The chain joins TRBV28 to TRBJ1-2, with D unclear. The length of the CDR3 is 14 residues. Germline loops: CDR1 MDHEN, CDR2 SYDVKM. The germline V and J ends were trimmed by 2 bases and 4 bases, with 11 bases remaining between them. Written as DNA, the CDR3 is TGTGCCAGCAGTTTAAGAAGGGCGGGCTATGGCTACACCTTC. This gives the protein CASSLRRAGYGYTF.

The V gene is TRBV19, the J gene TRBJ1-2; no firm D call. Trimming cost V 8 bases and J 6 bases, with 22 bases left between them. Germline V gene sequence: CDR1 LNHDA, CDR2 SQIVND (reference sequence). This CDR3 comprises 15 residues. The CDR3 protein is CASHALVDESDGYTF. The CDR3 region has the DNA TGTGCCAGTCACGCACTGGTAGATGAAAGTGATGGCTACACCTTC.

This chain connects TRBV6-5 to TRBJ2-7, with 9 bases lining up with TRBD2. J lost 1 base, V lost 6 bases, and 7 bases had no gene match. Germline V CDR1 and CDR2: MNHEY, SVGAGI. The CDR3 length is 15 residues. DNA of the CDR3: TGTGCCAGCAGAGAGAGCGGGGGGCAGTCCTACGAGCAGTACTTC. This sequence encodes CASRESGGQSYEQYF.

This clone was detected only once. This chain uses TRBV11-3 with TRBJ1-4; unclear D gene. Looked up from germline, CDR1 is SGHNT and CDR2 is YENEEA. Trimming left V 2 bases short and J 7 bases short, with 20 bases between. CDR3 length: 17 amino acids. CDR3 protein: CASSLHPDTGNLEKLFF. The CDR3 coding sequence is TGTGCCAGCAGCTTACACCCAGACACGGGGAACCTTGAAAAACTGTTTTTT. Looking up the rest from reference TRBV11-3 and TRBJ1-4 gives the full variable domain: EAGVVQSPRYKIIEKKQPVAFWCNPISGHNTLYWYLQNLGQGPELLIRYENEEAVDDSQLPKDRFSAERLKGVDSTLKIQPAELGDSAVYLCASSLHPDTGNLEKLFFGSGTQLSVL.

CDR3 sequence (DNA): TGTGCCAGCTCACCACCGGTTAGTCTTAATACGCAGTATTTT. It specifies CASSPPVSLNTQYF. The chain has TRBV18 and TRBJ2-3, with no clear D. Trimming left V 0 bases short and J 7 bases short, with 11 bases between. Germline V gives CDR1 KGHSH, CDR2 LQKENI. CDR3 length: 14 residues. Complete variable domain (other parts from reference TRBV18 and TRBJ2-3): NAGVMQNPRHLVRRRGQEARLRCSPMKGHSHVYWYRQLPEEGLKFMVYLQKENIIDESGMPKERFSAEFPKEGPSILRIQQVVRGDSAAYFCASSPPVSLNTQYFGPGTRLTVL.